This entry lists 25 T cell receptor beta chains sequenced from one sample in a study of T cell responses to AZD1222 COVID-19 vaccine. The data were produced by immunoSEQ multiplex PCR, yet TCRdb's version contains in-frame clones alone and is incomplete. The sample lists about 270,000 clones, approximately 94% seen once, with 0.55% in the top ten. This sample comprised peripheral blood, obtained 28 days after the second AZD1222 dose. Receptors originate from an adult who received the AZD1222 COVID-19 vaccine.

The chain joins TRBV28 to TRBJ2-7; 13 positions agree with TRBD2. With 2 bases clipped from V and 9 bases from J, the junction kept 4 bases outside the gene matches. This CDR3 contains 14 residues. CDR1 and CDR2 from the germline V gene are MDHEN and SYDVKM. CDR3 loop: CASSLGTSGIVQYF. In nucleotides, the CDR3 is TGTGCCAGCAGTTTAGGGACTAGCGGGATCGTGCAGTACTTC.

Regarding this clone: One end of the junction fails to match germline, which may point to a read error. CDR3 nucleotides: TGTGCCTGGAGTGGACCGACCGGTAGGTCGGCCTTC. Translation: CAWSGPTGRSAF. This chain joins TRBV30 and TRBJ1-2; D is unresolved. The CDR3 has 12 amino acids. Germline CDR1 reads GTSNPN; CDR2 reads SVGIG (reference sequence).

The chain carries TRBV5-5 and TRBJ1-4; D is ambiguous. V dropped 4 bases and J dropped 0 bases, with 7 bases sitting between them. Germline assignment: CDR1 SGHKS and CDR2 YYEKEE (reference sequence). The CDR3 spans 14 residues. CDR3 DNA sequence: TGTGCCAGCAGCGCCCTAGCAACTAATGAAAAACTGTTTTTT. Its protein is CASSALATNEKLFF.

V usage is TRBV28 and J usage is TRBJ2-7; 13 bases agree with TRBD2. V gave up 4 bases and J gave up 0 bases; unmatched junction bases: 9. Per the germline V gene, CDR1 is MDHEN and CDR2 is SYDVKM. CDR3 length: 18 amino acids. The CDR3 is CASSYPGTSGTSSYEQYF. In nucleotides, the CDR3 is TGTGCCAGCAGTTACCCCGGGACTAGCGGGACCAGCTCCTACGAGCAGTACTTC.

The V gene is TRBV6-2 or TRBV6-3, the J gene TRBJ1-1; the D gene is possibly TRBD1 (6 bases). Germline assignment: CDR1 MNHEY and CDR2 SVGEGT. The CDR3 contains 15 residues. Trimming took 2 bases from V and 6 from J, leaving 16 bases between them. The CDR3: CASSYEGGAGAEAFF. DNA for the CDR3: TGTGCCAGCAGTTACGAGGGGGGCGCGGGCGCTGAAGCTTTCTTT.

The chain joins TRBV18 to TRBJ1-4; D gene ambiguous. The CDR3 is 17 amino acids. With 3 bases removed from V and 2 bases from J, the gap between germline ends came to 16 bases. Germline V CDR1 and CDR2: KGHSH, LQKENI. The CDR3 here is CASSPNGVRLTNEKLFF. For the CDR3, the DNA is TGTGCCAGCTCACCTAACGGGGTCCGCCTGACTAATGAAAAACTGTTTTTT.

This chain connects TRBV7-2 to TRBJ2-5, with 11 bases that match TRBD2. After removal of 4 bases from V and 6 bases from J, the junction contained 1 base not matched to a gene. The CDR3 runs to 13 residues. In germline, CDR1 is SGHTA, CDR2 FQGNSA. CDR3 sequence (DNA): TGTGCCAGCAGCTCTAGCGGGAGGCAGACCCAGTACTTC. It translates to CASSSSGRQTQYF.

The chain recombines TRBV2 with TRBJ2-1; no definite D call. The length of the CDR3 is 13 residues. Germline loops: CDR1 SNHLY, CDR2 FYNNEI. Trimming cost V 5 bases and J 8 bases, with 13 bases left between them. The CDR3 DNA is TGTGCCAGCAGTCCTAGACGAATCGATGAGCAGTTCTTC. It yields the protein CASSPRRIDEQFF.

The rearrangement uses TRBV2 and TRBJ1-5, with 9 bases identical to TRBD1. J was trimmed by 4 bases and V by 5 bases; bases with no gene match: 9. The germline V gene has CDR1 SNHLY and CDR2 FYNNEI. The CDR3 extends over 16 amino acids. CDR3: CASSPPGQGRNQPQHF. DNA of the CDR3: TGTGCCAGCAGTCCTCCAGGACAGGGGCGGAATCAGCCCCAGCATTTT.

The chain combines TRBV14 with TRBJ1-2; D is unclear. Trimming pared 1 base from V and 4 bases from J, leaving 10 bases between. This CDR3 spans 14 amino acids. Germline CDR1 reads SGHDN; CDR2 reads FVKESK. The CDR3 DNA follows: TGTGCCAGCAGCCAAGCTGGCATCCCCTATGGCTACACCTTC. It codes for CASSQAGIPYGYTF.

The chain combines TRBV6-1 with TRBJ1-4, with D tentatively TRBD1 (5 bases). This CDR3 region has 17 residues. V gave up 4 bases and J gave up 5 bases, with 20 bases separating them. CDR1 and CDR2 (germline): MNHNS, SASEGT. The CDR3 is CASSGHGAAAVNEKLFF. DNA of the CDR3: TGTGCCAGCAGTGGTCACGGGGCGGCGGCGGTAAATGAAAAACTGTTTTTT.

A single count supports this clone. This chain uses TRBV2 with TRBJ1-5; TRBD1 aligns across 7 bases. Germline lookup yields CDR1 SNHLY and CDR2 FYNNEI. The CDR3 totals 15 residues. Trimming at V came to 3 bases and at J to 5 bases, leaving 7 bases not matched to a gene. The CDR3 region has the DNA TGTGCCAGCAGTGAGGGGGACAGATGGTATCAGCCCCAGCATTTT. This gives the protein CASSEGDRWYQPQHF. Full variable domain (missing parts from reference TRBV2 and TRBJ1-5): EPEVTQTPSHQVTQMGQEVILRCVPISNHLYFYWYRQILGQKVEFLVSFYNNEISEKSEIFDDQFSVERPDGSNFTLKIRSTKLEDSAMYFCASSEGDRWYQPQHFGDGTRLSIL.

A single count supports this clone. The chain has TRBV7-9 and TRBJ1-2; D is undetermined. The V gene's germline CDR1 is SEHNR and CDR2 FQNEAQ (reference sequence). V was shortened by 1 base and J by 7 bases, with 10 bases between the two germline ends. The CDR3 spans 13 residues. The CDR3 DNA is TGTGCCAGCAGCTTAGGGCTCGTCGGTGGCTACACCTTC. Translating it yields CASSLGLVGGYTF. The variable domain in full, with the rest retrieved from reference TRBV7-9 and TRBJ1-2, is DTGVSQNPRHKITKRGQNVTFRCDPISEHNRLYWYRQTLGQGPEFLTYFQNEAQLEKSRLLSDRFSAERPKGSFSTLEIQRTEQGDSAMYLCASSLGLVGGYTFGSGTRLTVV.

Notes on this clone: The same CDR3 arises from other DNA sequences in this sample as well. The chain has TRBV2 and TRBJ1-6, with D unresolved. Trimming pared 4 bases from V and 7 bases from J, leaving 8 bases between. The CDR3 extends over 13 amino acids. Germline V lookup: CDR1 SNHLY, CDR2 FYNNEI. This CDR3 reads CASSGTRNSPLHF. CDR3 coding DNA: TGTGCCAGCAGTGGGACGCGGAATTCACCCCTCCACTTT.

V and J are TRBV2 and TRBJ1-2; a weak D match, TRBD1 (6 bases). The CDR3 totals 14 residues. V was trimmed by 6 bases and J by 1 base, leaving 12 bases between them. In germline, CDR1 is SNHLY, CDR2 FYNNEI. The CDR3 sequence: CASRVNRDNYGYTF. In nucleotides, the CDR3 is TGTGCCAGCAGAGTCAACAGGGATAACTATGGCTACACCTTC.

The CDR3 bases are TGCGCCAGCAGCTTGGGGGGGACAGACCATAATGAAAAACTGTTTTTT. Amino acids: CASSLGGTDHNEKLFF. J is TRBJ1-4 and V is TRBV5-1, with 7 bases that match TRBD1. With 0 bases clipped from V and 4 bases from J, the junction kept 6 bases outside the gene matches. CDR1 is SGHRS, CDR2 YFSETQ, per germline. This CDR3 has 16 residues.

The chain is built from TRBV20-1 and TRBJ2-5, with 8 bases identical to TRBD2. This CDR3 has 14 residues. V lost 3 bases and J lost 5; bases outside the gene matches: 8. Germline CDR1 is DFQATT and CDR2 is SNEGSKA (reference sequence). CDR3 coding DNA: TGCAGTGCTAGTGGCGCGGGAGGAGGTGAGACCCAGTACTTC. It yields the protein CSASGAGGGETQYF.

The chain has TRBV5-1 and TRBJ2-2; 12 bases map to TRBD2. The V segment lost 4 bases and the J segment 1 base; nucleotides outside the gene matches: 2. The germline CDR1 and CDR2 sequences are SGHRS and YFSETQ. The CDR3 totals 16 residues. The CDR3 nucleotides are TGCGCCAGCAGCCTACTAGCGGGAGGGAACACCGGGGAGCTGTTTTTT. Residues: CASSLLAGGNTGELFF.

V and J are TRBV28 and TRBJ2-1; 11 bases align to TRBD2. V trimming: 5 bases; J trimming: 4 bases; junction bases outside the gene matches: 4. Germline assignment: CDR1 MDHEN and CDR2 SYDVKM. This CDR3 is built from 15 residues. The CDR3 spells CASSPGTSGYNEQFF. In DNA, the CDR3 is TGTGCCAGCAGTCCGGGGACTAGCGGTTACAATGAGCAGTTCTTC. Filled out from reference TRBV28 and TRBJ2-1, the complete variable domain reads DVKVTQSSRYLVKRTGEKVFLECVQDMDHENMFWYRQDPGLGLRLIYFSYDVKMKEKGDIPEGYSVSREKKERFSLILESASTNQTSMYLCASSPGTSGYNEQFFGPGTRLTVL.

V gene TRBV25-1 combines with J gene TRBJ2-7; TRBD1 agrees at 8 bases. The CDR3 is 14 residues long. Germline V lookup: CDR1 MGHDK, CDR2 SYGVNS. After removal of 5 bases from V and 3 bases from J, the junction contained 6 bases not matched to a gene. Here the CDR3 reads CASSPGQVYYEQYF. CDR3 bases: TGTGCCAGCAGTCCGGGACAGGTATACTACGAGCAGTACTTC.

The V and J genes are TRBV7-2 and TRBJ2-7; the D gene is possibly TRBD2 (7 bases). V dropped 9 bases and J dropped 2 bases, with 14 bases sitting between them. Germline lookup yields CDR1 SGHTA and CDR2 FQGNSA. The CDR3 runs 13 residues. The CDR3 nucleotides are TGTGCCAGTGGGGGGGCGGGAGCCTACGAGCAGTACTTC. Its protein product is CASGGAGAYEQYF.

With regard to this clone: The sample holds other DNA sequences that translate to the same CDR3. V usage is TRBV3-1 (or the pseudogene TRBV3-2) and J usage is TRBJ1-1, with D unresolved. Trimming pared 0 bases from V and 1 base from J, leaving 6 bases between. Per the germline V gene, CDR1 is LGHDT and CDR2 is YNNKEL (reference sequence). The CDR3 sequence is 14 residues long. The CDR3 loop is CASSQDGGNTEAFF. In DNA form, the CDR3 reads TGTGCCAGCAGCCAAGATGGAGGGAACACTGAAGCTTTCTTT.

The genes are TRBV10-1 and TRBJ2-7; no reliable D call. This CDR3 spans 14 amino acids. V lost 3 bases and J 2 bases, leaving 11 bases between the germline ends. Germline V gene data show CDR1 as WNHNN and CDR2 as SYGVQD (reference sequence). CDR3 bases: TGCGCCAGCAGTGACCTCCGAAGGGCCTACGAGCAGTACTTC. It encodes CASSDLRRAYEQYF.

The chain links TRBV19 to TRBJ1-2; maybe TRBD1 (6 bases). Germline-derived CDR1 and CDR2 are LNHDA and SQIVND (reference sequence). The CDR3 has 14 amino acids. Trimming left V 7 bases short and J 2 bases short, with 14 bases between. CDR3 DNA: TGTGCCAGTACCCCGAGGCAGGGGAACTATGGCTACACCTTC. Translation gives CASTPRQGNYGYTF.

The chain uses TRBV7-9 and TRBJ2-1, with 7 positions matching TRBD2. The CDR3 has 14 amino acids. The V segment lost 6 bases and the J segment 5 bases; nucleotides outside the gene matches: 7. Looked up from germline, CDR1 is SEHNR and CDR2 is FQNEAQ (reference sequence). CDR3 in amino acids: CASSSVRGDNEQFF. The CDR3 region has the DNA TGTGCCAGCAGTTCCGTTCGGGGGGACAATGAGCAGTTCTTC.